This paragraph covers one TCR beta chain sequence. Antigen unknown. This sample was included in a study of T cell repertoires in cytomegalovirus infection. In the study overall: Well-studied HLA-B-restricted CMV epitopes were used in the study alongside recently identified HLA-C-restricted ones. CMV infection and matching HLA type were both indicated by public TCR beta signatures.

TCRdb ran MiXCR on the reads and lists one entry per CDR3 protein. Among 650,000 to 900,000 distinct CDR3 sequences listed, almost 30% were seen once. Regarding the study as a whole: Cumulative public TCR beta family frequency identified CMV carriers with the relevant HLA. HLA-C-restricted CMV clonotypes gave the most frequent clonotype in two of eight donors.

This CDR3 is built from 18 residues. The V gene end was trimmed by 6 bases and the J gene end by 1 base; junction bases not matched to a gene: 11. Per germline, CDR1 LNHDA and CDR2 SQIVND (reference sequence). Material: cultured CD8+ T cells from PBMCs, obtained from culture after CMV antigen stimulation. This sequence originates from a human donor in good health (CMV status not recorded). Some clones in this sample may be carry-over from other donors' samples. The chain joins TRBV19 to TRBJ2-3; 12 bases are a match to TRBD2. CDR3 sequence: CASSTNGLAGLRTDTQYF. CDR3 nucleotide sequence: TGTGCCAGTAGCACCAATGGACTAGCGGGGCTGCGCACAGATACGCAGTATTTT.